The 28 T cell receptor beta chains below all came from one sample that was sequenced in a study of blood T cells in healthy people across ages. Using a J-beta primer mix together with a sample-barcoded 5' primer, a second PCR was run for roughly 6 to 12 cycles. TCRdb independently ran MiXCR on the 5' RACE reads; one entry per CDR3 protein. The data hold about 380,000 distinct CDR3 sequences, with approximately 47% observed a single time. Specimen: blood. The receptors originated from a man in his 60s in good health.

This clonotype came up once. V usage is TRBV27 and J usage is TRBJ2-1; 7 positions agree with TRBD2. Losses at the gene ends were 3 bases for V and 8 bases for J; bases not matched to a gene: 13. The germline V gene has CDR1 MNHEY and CDR2 SMNVEV (reference sequence). The CDR3 sequence is 16 residues long. CDR3 loop: CASSLGGTLRVDEQFF. The CDR3 DNA follows: TGTGCCAGCAGTTTGGGGGGGACGCTTAGGGTGGATGAGCAGTTCTTC.

This clonotype was counted only a few times. The J gene is TRBJ1-6, the V gene TRBV27, with D possibly being TRBD1 (5 bases). V was cut by 6 bases and J by 7 bases, with 7 bases left in between. The CDR3 consists of 12 residues. Germline CDR1 is MNHEY and CDR2 is SMNVEV (reference sequence). CDR3 region: CASSRQNSPLHF. Written as DNA, the CDR3 is TGTGCCAGCAGCCGACAGAATTCACCCCTCCACTTT.

The chain has TRBV4-2 and TRBJ2-3, with TRBD1 matching over 7 bases. In germline, CDR1 is LGHNA, CDR2 YNFKEQ. CDR3 size: 14 residues. V was pared by 3 bases and J by 5 bases, with 5 bases of the junction left unmatched. CDR3: CASSQATGVDTQYF. The CDR3 DNA is TGTGCCAGCAGCCAGGCAACAGGGGTAGATACGCAGTATTTT.

There are a few counts of this clonotype. The chain has TRBV4-3 and TRBJ1-2; D ambiguous. V shed 3 bases and J shed 4 bases, with 18 bases lying between them. Germline lookup yields CDR1 LGHNA and CDR2 YSLEER. This CDR3 contains 16 residues. In nucleotides, the CDR3 is TGCGCCAGCAGCCAGGGAAATACCAGGACGATCTATGGCTACACCTTC. This gives the protein CASSQGNTRTIYGYTF.

This clonotype was detected ten times or more. The chain joins TRBV3-1 to TRBJ2-7; 8 bases match TRBD2. Per germline, CDR1 LGHDT and CDR2 YNNKEL (reference sequence). Trimming cost V 4 bases and J 6 bases; bases outside gene matches: 2. The CDR3 length is 12 residues. CDR3 DNA sequence: TGTGCCAGCAGCCGCGGGGGGCTCGAGCAGTACTTC. It specifies CASSRGGLEQYF.

The CDR3 DNA is TGTGCCAGCACGAGCGGGAGGGTCATAGACGATACGCAGTATTTT. Translation: CASTSGRVIDDTQYF. The gene calls are TRBV6-6 and TRBJ2-3, with TRBD2 matching over 10 bases. The CDR3 is made up of 15 amino acids. CDR1 and CDR2 (germline): MNHNY, SVGAGI (reference sequence). The trim removed 7 bases at V and 6 bases at J, leaving 10 bases unmatched.

With respect to this clonotype: This may arise from a read error, as a much more abundant clone is one base away. This rearrangement joins TRBV5-1 to TRBJ2-1; 9 nucleotides agree with TRBD2. CDR1 and CDR2 (germline): SGHRS, YFSETQ. The CDR3 spans 16 residues. After removal of 4 bases from V and 7 bases from J, the junction contained 12 bases not matched to a gene. CDR3 loop: CASSPSNGGRVNEQFF. For the CDR3, the DNA is TGCGCCAGCAGCCCGAGTAATGGCGGGAGGGTAAATGAGCAGTTCTTC.

This clonotype showed up just a few times. The gene calls are TRBV28 and TRBJ2-5; D gene unclear. The CDR3 loop spans 13 amino acids. Trimming stripped 7 bases from V and 6 bases from J, with 15 bases between. Germline CDR1 reads MDHEN; CDR2 reads SYDVKM. CDR3 sequence: CASTTGPPKTQYF. The CDR3 DNA sequence: TGTGCCAGCACCACCGGGCCACCAAAGACCCAGTACTTC.

V usage is TRBV4-3 and J usage is TRBJ2-2; 7 nucleotides align to TRBD2. The CDR3 is 16 amino acids. The J segment lost 7 bases and the V segment lost 5 bases, leaving 13 bases of the junction unmatched. Germline V gene data show CDR1 as LGHNA and CDR2 as YSLEER. The CDR3 region is CASSENGGSRIGELFF. In nucleotides, the CDR3 is TGCGCCAGCAGCGAAAACGGCGGGAGTAGAATCGGGGAGCTGTTTTTT.

This clonotype was picked up many times. The chain employs TRBV18 and TRBJ2-7; no firm D call. Germline V gene sequence: CDR1 KGHSH, CDR2 LQKENI. Trimming removed 3 bases at V and 5 bases at J, with 17 bases between. The CDR3 is 15 amino acids. The CDR3 here is CASSPTKVSGHEQYF. The CDR3 DNA sequence: TGTGCCAGCTCACCTACAAAGGTTTCAGGCCACGAGCAGTACTTC.

The V and J genes are TRBV28 and TRBJ2-5; the match to TRBD1 covers 8 bases. With 4 bases clipped from V and 3 bases from J, the junction kept 7 bases outside the gene matches. Germline V CDR1 and CDR2: MDHEN, SYDVKM. The CDR3 loop spans 15 amino acids. The CDR3 DNA reads TGTGCCAGCAGTTCCTCTGGGACAGGAAAAGAGACCCAGTACTTC. It codes for CASSSSGTGKETQYF.

Comment on this clonotype: A much more abundant neighbour one base away suggests this may be a read error. The V and J genes are TRBV18 and TRBJ2-3; the D gene is possibly TRBD1 (6 bases). Germline CDR1 and CDR2: KGHSH and LQKENI. CDR3 size: 14 residues. CDR3 in DNA: TGTGTCAGCTCACAACGGACAGGCACAGATACGCAGTATTTT. It specifies CVSSQRTGTDTQYF.

V and J are TRBV5-1 and TRBJ2-3; D gene uncertain. Germline V gene sequence: CDR1 SGHRS, CDR2 YFSETQ. V was shortened by 0 bases and J by 2 bases, with 10 bases between the two germline ends. The CDR3 contains 15 residues. CDR3 bases: TGCGCCAGCAGCTTGGCTTTAGACTCCACAGATACGCAGTATTTT. Protein product: CASSLALDSTDTQYF.

In its sample, this clonotype was seen many times. The V gene is TRBV28, the J gene TRBJ2-7; TRBD1 agrees at 7 bases. V lost 6 bases to trimming and J lost 3 bases; unmatched junction nucleotides: 11. The CDR3 totals 15 residues. CDR1 and CDR2 from the germline V gene are MDHEN and SYDVKM. CDR3: CASSSSGTANYEQYF. Here the CDR3 DNA reads TGTGCCAGCAGCTCCTCCGGGACAGCCAACTACGAGCAGTACTTC. The full variable domain, with the rest looked up from reference TRBV28 and TRBJ2-7, is DVKVTQSSRYLVKRTGEKVFLECVQDMDHENMFWYRQDPGLGLRLIYFSYDVKMKEKGDIPEGYSVSREKKERFSLILESASTNQTSMYLCASSSSGTANYEQYFGPGTRLTVT.

This clonotype occurred a few times. The chain links TRBV20-1 to TRBJ2-2; the match to TRBD2 covers 10 bases. The trim removed 3 bases at V and 4 bases at J, leaving 5 bases unmatched. Germline lookup yields CDR1 DFQATT and CDR2 SNEGSKA (reference sequence). This CDR3 is 15 amino acids long. The CDR3, as DNA: TGCAGTGCTAGGCCACTAGCGGGGCTCACCGGGGAGCTGTTTTTT. Amino acid sequence: CSARPLAGLTGELFF.

This clonotype was counted a few times. This sequence joins TRBV4-3 and TRBJ1-2; TRBD1 might be the D (5 bases). V lost 0 bases and J 8 bases, leaving 16 bases between the germline ends. From germline, CDR1 is LGHNA and CDR2 YSLEER. This CDR3 has 15 residues. CDR3 coding DNA: TGCGCCAGCAGCCAAGATGTTGAGGGGTACGGCGGCTACACCTTC. Its protein is CASSQDVEGYGGYTF.

This clonotype was detected only a few times. J is TRBJ2-7 and V is TRBV7-2; 8 bases agree with TRBD1. CDR1 SGHTA and CDR2 FQGNSA come from the germline V gene. Trimming at V came to 1 base and at J to 5 bases, leaving 10 bases not matched to a gene. This CDR3 has 16 amino acids. The CDR3 region is CASSLVWTGTRNEQYF. The DNA for the CDR3 is TGTGCCAGCAGCTTAGTCTGGACAGGGACCAGGAACGAGCAGTACTTC. Based on the CDR3 plus reference TRBV7-2 and TRBJ2-7, the full variable domain is GAGVSQSPSNKVTEKGKDVELRCDPISGHTALYWYRQSLGQGLEFLIYFQGNSAPDKSGLPSDRFSAERTGGSVSTLTIQRTQQEDSAVYLCASSLVWTGTRNEQYFGPGTRLTVT.

This clonotype was observed many times. V gene TRBV28 combines with J gene TRBJ2-3; 7 nucleotides align to TRBD1. Germline lookup yields CDR1 MDHEN and CDR2 SYDVKM. This CDR3 is built from 14 residues. The V and J ends lost 5 bases and 8 bases, in that order; junction bases with no gene match: 10. The DNA of the CDR3 is TGTGCCAGCAGTCCCCCGGGACAGACATGTACGCAGTATTTT. It is translated as CASSPPGQTCTQYF.

On this clonotype: A single base separates this from a much larger clone, so it may be a read error. The chain joins TRBV4-2 to TRBJ2-1; TRBD2 might be the D (5 bases). The germline V and J ends were trimmed by 4 bases and 4 bases, with 14 bases remaining between them. The CDR3 loop spans 15 amino acids. Germline V lookup: CDR1 LGHNA, CDR2 YNFKEQ. The CDR3 DNA is TGTGCCAGCAGCCGAGCCGGGAACCTATACAATGAGCAGTTCTTC. It specifies CASSRAGNLYNEQFF.

The J gene is TRBJ1-2, the V gene TRBV10-3; 8 bases are shared with TRBD1. Looked up from germline, CDR1 is ENHRY and CDR2 is SYGVKD. V lost 5 bases, J lost 6 bases, and 14 bases stayed unmatched. The CDR3 extends over 16 amino acids. The CDR3 reads CAISIGTGEGNHGYTF. CDR3 DNA: TGTGCCATCAGTATAGGGACAGGAGAAGGTAATCATGGCTACACCTTC.

This clonotype showed up just a few times. J is TRBJ2-1 and V is TRBV29-1; 8 bases align to TRBD1. The CDR3 extends over 12 amino acids. The junction had 4 bases not matched to a gene; V was cut back by 8 bases and J by 4 bases. Per the germline V gene, CDR1 is SQVTM and CDR2 is ANQGSEA. The CDR3 sequence is CSPRTGYNEQFF. As DNA, the CDR3 is TGCAGCCCCCGGACAGGGTACAATGAGCAGTTCTTC.

The V gene is TRBV20-1, the J gene TRBJ2-3, with TRBD2 as a possible D gene (5 bases). The CDR3 extends over 13 amino acids. V dropped 3 bases and J dropped 13 bases, with 20 bases sitting between them. Germline CDR1 DFQATT, CDR2 SNEGSKA (reference sequence). CDR3 residues: CSASNPSLPREYF. The CDR3 DNA reads as TGCAGTGCTAGCAATCCTAGCCTACCAAGGGAGTATTTT.

In its sample, this clonotype was seen a few times. The chain carries TRBV4-3 and TRBJ2-5; 9 positions match TRBD2. From germline, CDR1 is LGHNA and CDR2 YSLEER. Trimming took 1 base from V and 0 from J; bases not matched to a gene: 9. The CDR3 covers 18 residues. CDR3 loop: CASSQAPSGKGYQETQYF. DNA for the CDR3: TGCGCCAGCAGCCAAGCCCCTAGCGGGAAGGGGTACCAAGAGACCCAGTACTTC.

In the case of this clonotype: Germline is not matched at one junction end, which may reflect a read error. CDR3: CAGSTRQTETQYF. CDR3 DNA: TGTGCCGGCAGCACCAGACAAACAGAGACCCAGTACTTC. The genes are TRBV9 and TRBJ2-5; D is unclear. In germline, CDR1 is SGDLS, CDR2 YYNGEE. This CDR3 has 13 amino acids.

The V and J genes are TRBV20-1 and TRBJ1-4, with 9 bases matching TRBD1. V trimming: 0 bases; J trimming: 8 bases; junction bases outside the gene matches: 7. The CDR3 covers 15 residues. Germline values: CDR1 DFQATT, CDR2 SNEGSKA (reference sequence). CDR3 loop: CSARERTGVGEKLFF. The CDR3 bases are TGCAGTGCTAGAGAGAGGACAGGGGTTGGGGAAAAACTGTTTTTT.

V and J are TRBV10-3 and TRBJ2-3; D might be TRBD2 (5 bases). The CDR3 is 14 residues long. CDR1 is ENHRY and CDR2 is SYGVKD in the germline V gene. V was clipped by 3 bases and J by 2 bases, with 9 bases between them. The CDR3 region has the DNA TGTGCCATCAGTGAAGAGCGGACCACAGATACGCAGTATTTT. It specifies CAISEERTTDTQYF.

This clonotype was found many times. The chain is built from TRBV11-2 and TRBJ2-7; tentative D call: TRBD2 (6 bases). The CDR3 extends over 13 amino acids. Germline V lookup: CDR1 SGHAT, CDR2 FQNNGV. V lost 5 bases to trimming and J lost 6 bases, with 14 bases between them. The CDR3 DNA follows: TGTGCCAGCAGCCCACGACTAGACGGCGAGCAGTACTTC. This sequence encodes CASSPRLDGEQYF.

This chain's CDR3 is CSAGQNYEQYF. The CDR3 DNA reads as TGCAGTGCTGGACAGAACTACGAGCAGTACTTC. This chain uses TRBV20-1 with TRBJ2-7; D may be TRBD1 (6 bases). The CDR3 totals 11 residues. In germline, CDR1 is DFQATT, CDR2 SNEGSKA (reference sequence). The V end was cut by 5 bases, the J end by 3 bases, with 8 bases between.